These 27 T cell receptor beta chains share one sample of origin, sequenced in a study of T cell responses to AZD1222 COVID-19 vaccine (dated by TCRdb to 2020 to 2023). Library preparation employed the immunoSEQ multiplex PCR assay. The source is immuneACCESS, and TCRdb retained only in-frame sequences with V and J called. Part of the clones is not carried over; for the studies checked, unresolved V genes explain less than half of this, and the remainder is unexplained. The sample data list roughly 100,000 clones, and more than 70% of these were observed just once. Roughly 15% of the sample is taken by the ten largest. The sample's time point label is to be understood as: about 28 days (+/-7) after the second vaccine dose. This specimen was peripheral blood, taken 28 days after the second AZD1222 dose. These TCRs come from an adult who received the AZD1222 COVID-19 vaccine.

The chain employs TRBV5-6 and TRBJ2-3; 11 positions match TRBD1. Losses at the gene ends were 0 bases for V and 4 bases for J; bases not matched to a gene: 7. This CDR3 has 17 residues. The germline V gene has CDR1 SGHDT and CDR2 YYEEEE. The CDR3 nucleotides read TGTGCCAGCAGCTTGGGCCCCCCGGGACAGGGGGCAGATACGCAGTATTTT. Its protein product is CASSLGPPGQGADTQYF.

This chain joins TRBV28 and TRBJ2-1; 14 nucleotides agree with TRBD2. Germline V CDR1 and CDR2: MDHEN, SYDVKM. V shed 5 bases and J 2 bases; nucleotides not matched to a gene: 5. The CDR3 loop spans 17 amino acids. CDR3 DNA: TGTGCCAGCAGTCTGGGGACTAGCGGGAGCACCTACAATGAGCAGTTCTTC. The encoded protein is CASSLGTSGSTYNEQFF.

J is TRBJ1-1 and V is TRBV6-5; tentatively, D is TRBD1 (5 bases). In germline, CDR1 is MNHEY, CDR2 SVGAGI. V gave up 7 bases and J gave up 7 bases, with 13 bases separating them. The CDR3 sequence is 12 residues long. The CDR3 protein is CASIKGQFEAFF. CDR3 in DNA: TGTGCCAGCATCAAGGGGCAGTTTGAAGCTTTCTTT.

The chain joins TRBV7-9 to TRBJ2-3, with 10 bases that match TRBD2. Germline CDR1 SEHNR, CDR2 FQNEAQ (reference sequence). This CDR3 has 13 residues. Trimming cost V 5 bases and J 6 bases; bases outside gene matches: 2. The CDR3 region has the DNA TGTGCCAGCAGCGGACTAGCGGCGGATACGCAGTATTTT. Its translation: CASSGLAADTQYF.

The genes are TRBV12-3 or TRBV12-4 and TRBJ2-7, with D possibly being TRBD1 (6 bases). V gave up 6 bases and J gave up 4 bases, with 7 bases separating them. The CDR3 spans 11 residues. The CDR3 protein is CASRQGYEQYF. The CDR3 DNA is TGTGCCAGCAGACAGGGTTACGAGCAGTACTTC.

The rearrangement uses TRBV19 and TRBJ2-7, with D tentatively TRBD1 (5 bases). Trimming took 1 base from V and 0 from J, leaving 7 bases between them. Germline V CDR1 and CDR2: LNHDA, SQIVND (reference sequence). The CDR3 runs to 14 residues. The CDR3 loop is CASSIVQGSYEQYF. The CDR3 nucleotides read TGTGCCAGTAGTATAGTGCAGGGCTCCTACGAGCAGTACTTC.

The rearrangement uses TRBV4-1 and TRBJ1-5; D gene unclear. There are 14 residues in the CDR3. Trimming cost V 3 bases and J 4 bases, with 10 bases left between them. Germline CDR1 and CDR2: MGHRA and YSYEKL. CDR3: CASSHGLINQPQHF. As DNA, the CDR3 is TGCGCCAGCAGCCACGGACTTATTAATCAGCCCCAGCATTTT.

The chain has TRBV9 and TRBJ1-1; no reliable D call. Germline V gives CDR1 SGDLS, CDR2 YYNGEE. This CDR3 region has 14 residues. V lost 0 bases and J 1 base, leaving 7 bases between the germline ends. The CDR3 bases are TGTGCCAGCAGCGTAGTGGGGTCGAACACTGAAGCTTTCTTT. Amino acid sequence: CASSVVGSNTEAFF.

V and J are TRBV6-5 and TRBJ1-2; D possibly corresponds to TRBD1 (6 bases). The CDR3 spans 14 residues. CDR1 MNHEY and CDR2 SVGAGI come from the germline V gene. V was shortened by 7 bases and J by 4 bases, with 16 bases between the two germline ends. DNA of the CDR3: TGTGCCAGCACGGGGGCAGCCCAGGGCTATGGCTACACCTTC. Its translation: CASTGAAQGYGYTF.

This chain connects TRBV19 to TRBJ1-2, with 7 bases aligning to TRBD1. Looked up from germline, CDR1 is LNHDA and CDR2 is SQIVND (reference sequence). V gave up 3 bases and J gave up 6 bases; unmatched junction bases: 10. This CDR3 comprises 15 residues. The CDR3 loop is CASSILNRGRDGYTF. In nucleotides, the CDR3 is TGTGCCAGTAGTATTCTTAACAGGGGCAGAGATGGCTACACCTTC.

The chain carries TRBV21-1 and TRBJ1-5; the DNA was not compared with TRBD1, the D call given in the table. TRBV21-1 is a pseudogene. This CDR3 is built from 16 residues. As DNA, the CDR3 is TGTGCCAGCAGCAAAGGGAGAGACAGAGTCAATCAGCCCCAGCATTTT. It specifies CASSKGRDRVNQPQHF.

The chain carries TRBV7-8 and TRBJ1-5; no reliable D call. This CDR3 is built from 15 residues. The ends were cut back, 1 base at V and 1 base at J, with 8 bases in the middle. From germline, CDR1 is SGHVS and CDR2 FQNEAQ. CDR3: CASSLGGGSNQPQHF. CDR3 coding DNA: TGTGCCAGCAGCTTAGGAGGTGGGAGCAATCAGCCCCAGCATTTT.

J is TRBJ1-4 and V is TRBV2; the D gene is possibly TRBD1 (5 bases). Germline V gene lookup returns CDR1 SNHLY and CDR2 FYNNEI. This CDR3 is 13 amino acids long. Trimming removed 4 bases from V and 7 bases from J, with 10 bases in between. The CDR3, as DNA: TGTGCCAGCAGTGTAGGGGCAGGTGAAAAACTGTTTTTT. Translated, it gives CASSVGAGEKLFF.

The chain links TRBV30 to TRBJ2-5; D may be TRBD1 (5 bases). CDR1 is GTSNPN and CDR2 is SVGIG in the germline V gene (reference sequence). CDR3 length: 14 amino acids. V shed 0 bases and J shed 5 bases, with 13 bases lying between them. CDR3 region: CAWSVRGLGETQYF. DNA of the CDR3: TGTGCCTGGAGTGTAAGGGGTTTAGGGGAGACCCAGTACTTC.

The chain uses TRBV15 and TRBJ1-5, with 8 bases fitting TRBD1. Germline V gives CDR1 LNHNV, CDR2 YYDKDF (reference sequence). The junction had 7 bases not matched to a gene; V was cut back by 8 bases and J by 7 bases. The CDR3 contains 13 residues. The CDR3 DNA sequence: TGTGCCACCGGACAGGGAAGGACCCAGCCCCAGCATTTT. Translating it yields CATGQGRTQPQHF.

This chain uses TRBV5-1 with TRBJ2-3; possible D gene TRBD2, 5 bases. V was shortened by 4 bases and J by 4 bases, with 10 bases between the two germline ends. The CDR3 totals 13 residues. Germline assignment: CDR1 SGHRS and CDR2 YFSETQ. Written as DNA, the CDR3 is TGCGCCAGCAGCCCGGGGTCTTCAGATACGCAGTATTTT. Amino acids: CASSPGSSDTQYF.

The CDR3 sequence is CASSPTSGIYNEQFF. CDR3 coding DNA: TGTGCCAGCAGCCCAACTAGCGGGATCTACAATGAGCAGTTCTTC. This chain joins TRBV9 and TRBJ2-1; TRBD2 matches 10 bases. The ends lost 4 bases at V and 3 bases at J; junction bases unmatched: 4. Germline assignment: CDR1 SGDLS and CDR2 YYNGEE. CDR3 length: 15 amino acids.

The chain has TRBV6-5 and TRBJ2-7; 11 bases align to TRBD2. The germline V gene encodes CDR1 MNHEY and CDR2 SVGAGI. The ends lost 6 bases at V and 2 bases at J; junction bases unmatched: 6. CDR3 length: 15 amino acids. This CDR3 is CASRQGLAGTYEQYF. The CDR3 bases are TGTGCCAGCAGACAAGGACTAGCGGGTACCTACGAGCAGTACTTC.

The chain carries TRBV7-6 and TRBJ2-2, with 10 bases matching TRBD2. Germline V gene sequence: CDR1 SGHVS, CDR2 FNYEAQ. The CDR3 is 18 amino acids. Trimming took 1 base from V and 2 from J; bases not matched to a gene: 7. DNA of the CDR3: TGTGCCAGCAGCTTAGGGGCTAGCGGGAGTTCCAACACCGGGGAGCTGTTTTTT. It translates to CASSLGASGSSNTGELFF.

The J gene is TRBJ2-2, the V gene TRBV10-3, with a possible D match to TRBD2 (5 bases). The CDR3 length is 16 residues. V dropped 0 bases and J dropped 1 base, with 9 bases sitting between them. Germline CDR1 reads ENHRY; CDR2 reads SYGVKD. CDR3 nucleotides: TGTGCCATCAGTGAGTCGGACTGGCTGAACACCGGGGAGCTGTTTTTT. The encoded protein is CAISESDWLNTGELFF.

The chain couples TRBV7-3 to TRBJ1-2; 11 bases are a match to TRBD1. CDR1 is SGHTA, CDR2 FQGTGA, per germline. This CDR3 contains 14 residues. Unmatched junction bases numbered 7, after V lost 5 bases and J lost 8 bases. In DNA form, the CDR3 reads TGTGCCAGCAGCCCAGCCGGGACAGGGGGAGGCTACACCTTC. Translating it yields CASSPAGTGGGYTF.

This clone was detected only a few times. This chain joins TRBV5-4 and TRBJ2-1; TRBD1 or TRBD2 may be the D gene (5 bases each). Germline V gene lookup returns CDR1 SGHNT and CDR2 YYREEE (reference sequence). Trimming stripped 0 bases from V and 7 bases from J, with 8 bases between. There are 13 residues in the CDR3. The DNA of the CDR3 is TGTGCCAGCAGCTTGGTTGAGGGGAATGAGCAGTTCTTC. It codes for CASSLVEGNEQFF.

This clone has only a few counts. The chain recombines TRBV30 with TRBJ1-6; D may be TRBD1 (6 bases). Germline CDR1 GTSNPN, CDR2 SVGIG (reference sequence). V lost 2 bases and J 7 bases, leaving 21 bases between the germline ends. The CDR3 is 17 residues long. The CDR3 nucleotides are TGTGCCTGGAGTAAGGGAAGTGTAAACAGGGCAAATTCACCCCTCCACTTT. Protein: CAWSKGSVNRANSPLHF. Looking up the rest from reference TRBV30 and TRBJ1-6 gives the full variable domain: SQTIHQWPATLVQPVGSPLSLECTVEGTSNPNLYWYRQAAGRGLQLLFYSVGIGQISSEVPQNLSASRPQDRQFILSSKKLLLSDSGFYLCAWSKGSVNRANSPLHFGNGTRLTVT.

The V and J genes are TRBV30 and TRBJ1-6, with 9 nucleotides matching TRBD1. The V segment lost 7 bases and the J segment 8 bases; nucleotides outside the gene matches: 6. This CDR3 is built from 13 residues. Looked up from germline, CDR1 is GTSNPN and CDR2 is SVGIG (reference sequence). For the CDR3, the DNA is TGTGCCTCAAAGACAGGGGGACATTCACCCCTCCACTTT. Translated, it gives CASKTGGHSPLHF.

This clone has a single count. The rearrangement joins TRBV5-1 to TRBJ1-4, with TRBD1 identical over 9 bases. With 0 bases clipped from V and 0 bases from J, the junction kept 9 bases outside the gene matches. CDR3 length equals 19 residues. From germline, CDR1 is SGHRS and CDR2 YFSETQ. In DNA, the CDR3 is TGCGCCAGCAGCTTGGGGACCGGGACAGGGCGGGCAACTAATGAAAAACTGTTTTTT. Its protein product is CASSLGTGTGRATNEKLFF.

The rearrangement uses TRBV10-3 and TRBJ2-7; 12 bases map to TRBD1. CDR1 is ENHRY and CDR2 is SYGVKD in the germline V gene. V was clipped by 4 bases and J by 5 bases; unmatched bases: 6. There are 15 residues in the CDR3. The CDR3: CAISVGGTGGNEQYF. For the CDR3, the DNA is TGTGCCATCAGTGTAGGCGGGACAGGGGGCAACGAGCAGTACTTC.

This chain joins TRBV7-3 and TRBJ2-3; D not certain. The CDR3 consists of 14 residues. V lost 1 base, J lost 4 bases, and 9 bases lay in between. Germline CDR1 and CDR2: SGHTA and FQGTGA. The CDR3 bases are TGTGCCAGCAGCTTAAGGGTGGCTCCAGATACGCAGTATTTT. Its translation is CASSLRVAPDTQYF.